This T cell receptor beta chain came from a study of CD8 T cells in ankylosing spondylitis. Study-wide points: What seemed typical of ankylosing spondylitis blood was a TCR beta motif built from 8 or 9 highly homologous variants. Some motif variants were previously reported in reactive arthritis synovial fluid and blood. Enrichment of disease-linked clones was reportedly significant in matched ankylosing spondylitis synovial fluid. Disease-associated clones were CD8+ and fairly uncommon in peripheral blood.

By quantitative 5'-RACE with molecular barcodes, the TCR beta libraries were made. TCRdb reprocessed the 5' RACE reads with MiXCR, giving one entry per CDR3 protein. This sample has some 200,000 distinct CDR3 sequences; around 7.9% occur once, and the top ten carry around 14%. V trimming: 10 bases; J trimming: 8 bases; junction bases outside the gene matches: 10. Per the germline V gene, CDR1 is ENHRY and CDR2 is SYGVKD. This CDR3 is 12 amino acids long. At least ten counts were recorded for this clonotype. The target antigen is unknown. V usage is TRBV10-3 and J usage is TRBJ1-2, with 7 bases that match TRBD1. Source material: blood, either unsorted or a sorted T cell fraction (not recorded which). This clonotype was obtained from a male donor with ankylosing spondylitis. DNA of the CDR3: TGTGCCACTGCAGAGGGGGCGGGAGGCTACACCTTC. Residues: CATAEGAGGYTF.